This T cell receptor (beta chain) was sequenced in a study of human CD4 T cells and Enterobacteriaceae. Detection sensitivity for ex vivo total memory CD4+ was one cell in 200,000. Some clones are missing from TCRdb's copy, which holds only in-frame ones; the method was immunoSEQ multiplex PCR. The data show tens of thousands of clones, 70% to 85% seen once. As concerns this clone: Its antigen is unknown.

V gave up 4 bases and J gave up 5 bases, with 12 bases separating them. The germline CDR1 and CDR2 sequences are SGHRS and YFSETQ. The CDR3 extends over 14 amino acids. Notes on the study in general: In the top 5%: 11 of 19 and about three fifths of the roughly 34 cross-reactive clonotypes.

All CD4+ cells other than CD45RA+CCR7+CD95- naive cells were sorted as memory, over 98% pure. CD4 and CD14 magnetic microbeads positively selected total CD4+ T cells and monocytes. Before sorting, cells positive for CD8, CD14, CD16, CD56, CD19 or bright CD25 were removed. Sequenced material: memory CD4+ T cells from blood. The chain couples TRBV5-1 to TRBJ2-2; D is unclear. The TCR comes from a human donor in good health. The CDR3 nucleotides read TGCGCCAGCAGCCCCAATAGCATAACCGGGGAGCTGTTTTTT. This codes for CASSPNSITGELFF.